The 29 T cell receptor beta chains below come from one sample, sequenced in a study of graft-versus-host responses after intestinal transplantation (TCRdb year 2021). Intraepithelial and lamina propria lymphocytes were isolated from graft specimens using dithiothreitol, EDTA incubations and collagenase D digestion. Receptor amplification or capture employed the immunoSEQ multiplex PCR assay. TCRdb holds this immuneACCESS table with in-frame rearrangements only. Some clones are missing; in checked studies, unresolved V genes explain under half, and the rest has no known cause. The sample table shows 3,000 to 4,000 clones, and 85% are seen once. 4% to 5.5% of the sample goes to the ten largest clones. This sample comprised ileum tissue, obtained 650 to 670 days after intestinal transplant. Source of these receptors: a human patient who received an intestinal transplant, so some T cells may come from the graft donor.

The genes are TRBV7-2 and TRBJ2-2; 8 bases match TRBD1. V lost 2 bases, J lost 4 bases, and 3 bases stayed unmatched. The germline CDR1 and CDR2 sequences are SGHTA and FQGNSA. The CDR3 runs 15 residues. This CDR3 is CASSLRTGGTGELFF. The CDR3 nucleotides are TGTGCCAGCAGCTTACGTACAGGGGGCACCGGGGAGCTGTTTTTT.

J is TRBJ2-3 and V is TRBV5-4; D perhaps matches TRBD2 (5 bases). Germline-derived CDR1 and CDR2 are SGHNT and YYREEE (reference sequence). The V and J ends lost 2 bases and 2 bases respectively, with 9 bases between them. This CDR3 has 14 residues. In DNA form, the CDR3 reads TGTGCCAGCAGCTTAGGAGGATACACAGATACGCAGTATTTT. Its protein product is CASSLGGYTDTQYF.

The V gene is TRBV6-1, the J gene TRBJ1-1, with TRBD1 identical over 9 bases. Germline values: CDR1 MNHNS, CDR2 SASEGT. CDR3 size: 15 residues. Losses at the gene ends were 3 bases for V and 6 bases for J; bases not matched to a gene: 8. CDR3 coding DNA: TGTGCCAGCAGTGAGGGGTGGACAGGGGTCCCTGAAGCTTTCTTT. Protein sequence: CASSEGWTGVPEAFF.

This chain links TRBV2 with TRBJ1-5; tentative D call: TRBD1 (5 bases). The germline V gene has CDR1 SNHLY and CDR2 FYNNEI. Trimming stripped 4 bases from V and 4 bases from J, with 8 bases between. The CDR3 is 13 amino acids. The CDR3 protein is CASSGGRNQPQHF. CDR3 sequence (DNA): TGTGCCAGCAGTGGGGGGAGAAATCAGCCCCAGCATTTT.

The chain uses TRBV5-1 and TRBJ2-1; tentative D call: TRBD2 (7 bases). Germline values: CDR1 SGHRS, CDR2 YFSETQ. V dropped 4 bases and J dropped 10 bases, with 18 bases sitting between them. The CDR3 loop spans 14 amino acids. The CDR3 DNA follows: TGCGCCAGCAGCCTTGAATACAGGGAGGGCGAGCAGTTCTTC. Translation: CASSLEYREGEQFF.

The chain employs TRBV30 and TRBJ1-1; D gene uncertain. Germline assignment: CDR1 GTSNPN and CDR2 SVGIG (reference sequence). Trimming took off 0 bases at V and 8 bases at J, with 7 bases between the two ends. This CDR3 spans 11 amino acids. The CDR3 protein is CAWSVLGEAFF. CDR3 DNA: TGTGCCTGGAGTGTACTAGGGGAAGCTTTCTTT. Supplemented by reference TRBV30 and TRBJ1-1, the full variable domain reads SQTIHQWPATLVQPVGSPLSLECTVEGTSNPNLYWYRQAAGRGLQLLFYSVGIGQISSEVPQNLSASRPQDRQFILSSKKLLLSDSGFYLCAWSVLGEAFFGQGTRLTVV.

The chain couples TRBV6-5 to TRBJ1-1, with a weak D call TRBD1 (6 bases). V lost 5 bases, J lost 1 base, and 11 bases lay in between. CDR3 size: 14 residues. Germline V lookup: CDR1 MNHEY, CDR2 SVGAGI. CDR3 loop: CASSTTGTNTEAFF. The CDR3 nucleotides are TGTGCCAGCAGTACAACAGGGACGAACACTGAAGCTTTCTTT.

This clone was picked up a small number of times. The chain employs TRBV7-7 and TRBJ1-3; D remains ambiguous. The CDR3 totals 14 residues. The germline CDR1 and CDR2 sequences are SSHAT and FNYEAQ (reference sequence). Trimming took 1 base from V and 0 from J, leaving 4 bases between them. The CDR3 reads CASSLDNSGNTIYF. In DNA form, the CDR3 reads TGTGCCAGCAGCTTAGACAACTCTGGAAACACCATATATTTT.

The table lists this clone with a few counts. The genes are TRBV6-1 and TRBJ2-5, with D maybe TRBD1 (6 bases). The CDR3 consists of 15 residues. The V end lost 0 bases, the J end lost 4 bases, and 12 bases lay between the germline ends. Germline V gene sequence: CDR1 MNHNS, CDR2 SASEGT. CDR3 loop: CASSEAQGFGETQYF. The CDR3 nucleotides are TGTGCCAGCAGTGAAGCTCAGGGGTTCGGAGAGACCCAGTACTTC.

This clone showed up just a few times. The V call is TRBV9, the J call TRBJ2-2; D might be TRBD1 or TRBD2, each matching 6 bases. There are 16 residues in the CDR3. Trimming took 0 bases from V and 7 from J, leaving 16 bases between them. Germline assignment: CDR1 SGDLS and CDR2 YYNGEE. In nucleotides, the CDR3 is TGTGCCAGCAGCGTAGAGGGGGGCGCGGTCGGCGGGGAGCTGTTTTTT. It yields the protein CASSVEGGAVGGELFF.

This clone was detected a few times. V and J are TRBV4-1 and TRBJ1-6; D ambiguous. There are 16 residues in the CDR3. The V gene lost 2 bases and the J gene lost 5 bases, with 13 bases spanning the gap. The germline gives CDR1 MGHRA, CDR2 YSYEKL. The CDR3 loop is CASSQTHGGNNSPLHF. Here the CDR3 DNA reads TGCGCCAGCAGCCAAACTCACGGAGGGAATAATTCACCCCTCCACTTT.

This clone was counted a single time. This rearrangement joins TRBV9 to TRBJ2-3; 9 bases line up with TRBD2. V was pared by 1 base and J by 0 bases, with 12 bases of the junction left unmatched. Germline V lookup: CDR1 SGDLS, CDR2 YYNGEE. This CDR3 is built from 19 residues. The CDR3: CASSVHWLAGRFSTDTQYF. The DNA of the CDR3 is TGTGCCAGCAGCGTACATTGGCTAGCGGGGAGGTTTAGCACAGATACGCAGTATTTT.

The rearrangement links TRBV27 to TRBJ2-7; TRBD1 matches 7 bases. V was pared by 6 bases and J by 4 bases, with 15 bases of the junction left unmatched. The germline CDR1 and CDR2 sequences are MNHEY and SMNVEV (reference sequence). There are 16 residues in the CDR3. CDR3 residues: CASRPQGVGSFYEQYF. CDR3 DNA sequence: TGTGCCAGCAGACCCCAGGGGGTCGGAAGTTTTTACGAGCAGTACTTC.

This CDR3 is CSVTTGGGTEAFF. CDR3 DNA: TGCAGCGTTACGACAGGGGGAGGGACTGAAGCTTTCTTT. The V and J genes are TRBV29-1 and TRBJ1-1, with 9 positions matching TRBD1. Germline V gives CDR1 SQVTM, CDR2 ANQGSEA. This CDR3 comprises 13 residues. V gave up 5 bases and J gave up 5 bases; unmatched junction bases: 6.

The chain has TRBV7-9 and TRBJ1-1; 7 bases are a match to TRBD1. Germline-derived CDR1 and CDR2 are SEHNR and FQNEAQ (reference sequence). Unmatched junction bases numbered 4, after V lost 1 base and J lost 5 bases. CDR3 size: 14 residues. CDR3 sequence: CASSLDRGTTEAFF. In nucleotides, the CDR3 is TGTGCCAGCAGCTTAGACAGGGGTACGACTGAAGCTTTCTTT.

This chain uses TRBV28 with TRBJ2-4; D is unclear. Trimming removed 6 bases at V and 3 bases at J, with 15 bases between. Germline V gene data show CDR1 as MDHEN and CDR2 as SYDVKM. There are 15 residues in the CDR3. CDR3: CASSPVESGKNIQYF. As DNA, the CDR3 is TGTGCCAGCAGCCCGGTCGAATCTGGCAAAAACATTCAGTACTTC.

This clone has only a few counts. The rearrangement joins TRBV4-1 to TRBJ2-5, with D uncertain. The CDR3 consists of 12 residues. Trimming took 0 bases from V and 6 from J, leaving 5 bases between them. From germline, CDR1 is MGHRA and CDR2 YSYEKL. The CDR3: CASSQDWQTQYF. In DNA form, the CDR3 reads TGCGCCAGCAGCCAAGATTGGCAGACCCAGTACTTC.

V usage is TRBV5-4 and J usage is TRBJ2-7; TRBD1 matches 9 bases. CDR3 length: 15 amino acids. Germline CDR1 and CDR2: SGHNT and YYREEE (reference sequence). The V segment lost 4 bases and the J segment 4 bases; nucleotides outside the gene matches: 9. The CDR3 sequence is CASSLQGANSYEQYF. CDR3 DNA: TGTGCCAGCAGCCTACAGGGGGCGAACTCGTACGAGCAGTACTTC.

This rearrangement joins TRBV19 to TRBJ2-7; D possibly corresponds to TRBD2 (5 bases). The CDR3 extends over 13 amino acids. Germline V gene data show CDR1 as LNHDA and CDR2 as SQIVND (reference sequence). The V gene lost 7 bases and the J gene lost 12 bases, with 22 bases spanning the gap. The CDR3 coding sequence is TGTGCCAGTACCGAGAGCGGTCCACAAAGGCTGTACTTC. It is translated as CASTESGPQRLYF.

CDR3: CASRQPGFYTDTQYF. In DNA, the CDR3 is TGTGCCAGCAGGCAACCAGGGTTTTACACAGATACGCAGTATTTT. The gene calls are TRBV6-5 and TRBJ2-3, with D possibly being TRBD1 (5 bases). Trimming stripped 6 bases from V and 2 bases from J, with 15 bases between. Looked up from germline, CDR1 is MNHEY and CDR2 is SVGAGI. There are 15 residues in the CDR3.

The rearrangement links TRBV7-8 to TRBJ1-5; no clear D. The CDR3 extends over 15 amino acids. Per germline, CDR1 SGHVS and CDR2 FQNEAQ. V was shortened by 2 bases and J by 0 bases, with 8 bases between the two germline ends. In DNA form, the CDR3 reads TGTGCCAGCAGCTTAAAGGACGGTAGCAATCAGCCCCAGCATTTT. Translation gives CASSLKDGSNQPQHF.

Sample share makes this clone large (0.1 to 1%). The CDR3, as DNA: TGTGCCAGCAGCCAAGATCCTTCGAGGGAGCAGTACTTC. Its protein is CASSQDPSREQYF. The chain joins TRBV14 to TRBJ2-7; D call uncertain. CDR1 is SGHDN and CDR2 is FVKESK in the germline V gene. The CDR3 sequence is 13 residues long. V gave up 0 bases and J gave up 7 bases, with 10 bases separating them.

The V gene is TRBV5-6, the J gene TRBJ2-7; TRBD1 matches at 9 bases. Per germline, CDR1 SGHDT and CDR2 YYEEEE. The CDR3 length is 16 residues. With 0 bases clipped from V and 4 bases from J, the junction kept 8 bases outside the gene matches. This CDR3 reads CASSLAFAGQGYEQYF. In DNA, the CDR3 is TGTGCCAGCAGCTTGGCATTTGCGGGACAGGGATACGAGCAGTACTTC.

The J gene is TRBJ2-1, the V gene TRBV18, with 7 bases aligning to TRBD2. Unmatched junction bases numbered 11, after V lost 5 bases and J lost 7 bases. CDR3 length: 15 residues. CDR1 and CDR2 (germline): KGHSH, LQKENI. In DNA form, the CDR3 reads TGTGCCAGCTCATCCCAATACCCGGGACTAAATGAGCAGTTCTTC. Translated: CASSSQYPGLNEQFF. Drawing the rest from reference TRBV18 and TRBJ2-1, the complete variable domain is NAGVMQNPRHLVRRRGQEARLRCSPMKGHSHVYWYRQLPEEGLKFMVYLQKENIIDESGMPKERFSAEFPKEGPSILRIQQVVRGDSAAYFCASSSQYPGLNEQFFGPGTRLTVL.

This chain uses TRBV13 with TRBJ2-3; TRBD2 might be the D (5 bases). V was clipped by 1 base and J by 3 bases, with 5 bases between them. The CDR3 runs 13 residues. The germline CDR1 and CDR2 sequences are PRHDT and FYEKMQ (reference sequence). The CDR3 region has the DNA TGTGCCAGCAGCTTAGCGGGGACAGATACGCAGTATTTT. The encoded protein is CASSLAGTDTQYF.

V and J are TRBV5-1 and TRBJ2-5, with 12 bases aligning to TRBD2. The germline V gene encodes CDR1 SGHRS and CDR2 YFSETQ. V was clipped by 7 bases and J by 3 bases; unmatched bases: 4. The CDR3 consists of 14 residues. CDR3 region: CASARTSGEETQYF. The CDR3 DNA is TGCGCCAGCGCAAGGACTAGCGGGGAAGAGACCCAGTACTTC.

The chain has TRBV2 and TRBJ1-2; TRBD1 is a possible D gene (5 bases). Germline assignment: CDR1 SNHLY and CDR2 FYNNEI. CDR3 size: 14 residues. Trimming took off 4 bases at V and 3 bases at J, with 12 bases between the two ends. DNA for the CDR3: TGTGCCAGCAGTGGAAATCGGGACTACTATGGCTACACCTTC. Protein sequence: CASSGNRDYYGYTF.

This clone came up a few times. This chain joins TRBV18 and TRBJ2-7; D call uncertain. Germline CDR1 reads KGHSH; CDR2 reads LQKENI. V was clipped by 2 bases and J by 3 bases, with 5 bases between them. The CDR3 spans 12 residues. The CDR3 region is CASSPGDYEQYF. For the CDR3, the DNA is TGTGCCAGCTCACCAGGGGACTACGAGCAGTACTTC.

The chain carries TRBV6-1 and TRBJ2-1; 7 bases match TRBD2. From germline, CDR1 is MNHNS and CDR2 SASEGT. The CDR3 totals 14 residues. V was pared by 6 bases and J by 3 bases, with 5 bases of the junction left unmatched. Here the CDR3 DNA reads TGTGCCAGCAGGGGGGGAGGGAGCTACAATGAGCAGTTCTTC. Translated, it gives CASRGGGSYNEQFF.